This T cell receptor beta chain originates from a study of tumor-infiltrating lymphocytes in oesophageal squamous cell carcinoma. The CDR3 is 23 amino acids in total, end residues counted. TCRdb processed the PCR reads anew with MiXCR; each CDR3 protein has one entry. Among over 15,000 distinct CDR3 sequences, approximately 46% were seen once, and the ten largest hold around 24%. This clonotype appeared a single time. The conserved closing phenylalanine or tryptophan is absent in this CDR3, likely reflecting a read error. Because the CDR3's place on the DNA is in doubt, the DNA is left out and the CDR3 is given as listed by TCRdb.

The sequence came from a male donor with esophageal squamous cell carcinoma. Sequenced sample: esophageal tumor tissue. The chain uses TRBV7-5 and TRBJ1-6. TRBV7-5 is noted as a pseudogene. This chain's CDR3 is CISVPETLWTSGDPNGNEQFFGP.